These 31 T cell receptor beta chains originate from one sample sequenced in a study of blood T cell repertoires in COVID-19. Assay: immunoSEQ multiplex PCR; the TCRdb copy retains only in-frame clones and omits some. The data contain about 170,000 clones, less than 85% of them singletons. Sequenced material: PBMCs or T cells enriched from blood (not recorded which). The source of these receptors is a woman aged 45-65 years who had recovered from COVID-19.

The chain combines TRBV2 with TRBJ1-4, with D perhaps matching TRBD1 (6 bases). The V gene lost 4 bases and the J gene lost 7 bases, with 13 bases spanning the gap. CDR1 and CDR2 (germline): SNHLY, FYNNEI. The length of the CDR3 is 14 residues. Here the CDR3 reads CASSVGTWGEKLFF. The CDR3 DNA reads TGTGCCAGCAGTGTGGGGACATGGGGTGAAAAACTGTTTTTT.

V and J are TRBV5-6 and TRBJ1-1; 7 bases fit TRBD1. Germline V gene lookup returns CDR1 SGHDT and CDR2 YYEEEE. This CDR3 has 14 residues. V lost 0 bases to trimming and J lost 6 bases; unmatched junction nucleotides: 5. The CDR3: CASSLVLQGAEAFF. CDR3 nucleotides: TGTGCCAGCAGCTTGGTCTTGCAGGGGGCTGAAGCTTTCTTT. The full variable domain, with the rest looked up from reference TRBV5-6 and TRBJ1-1, is DAGVTQSPTHLIKTRGQQVTLRCSPKSGHDTVSWYQQALGQGPQFIFQYYEEEERQRGNFPDRFSGHQFPNYSSELNVNALLLGDSALYLCASSLVLQGAEAFFGQGTRLTVV.

The chain joins TRBV4-1 to TRBJ2-1, with 11 bases lining up with TRBD1. The CDR3 runs 15 residues. V lost 2 bases to trimming and J lost 11 bases; unmatched junction nucleotides: 8. Germline CDR1 and CDR2: MGHRA and YSYEKL. CDR3 sequence (DNA): TGCGCCAGCAGCCAACTATCCGGGACAGGGGGTCAGCAGTTCTTC. Protein product: CASSQLSGTGGQQFF.

The V gene is TRBV19, the J gene TRBJ1-4; 9 positions match TRBD1. Germline V gene lookup returns CDR1 LNHDA and CDR2 SQIVND (reference sequence). With V trimmed by 3 bases and J by 7 bases, 6 bases remained unmatched. This CDR3 has 15 residues. CDR3 in amino acids: CASSISGQGGEKLFF. Written as DNA, the CDR3 is TGTGCCAGTAGTATCTCGGGACAGGGAGGTGAAAAACTGTTTTTT.

The chain employs TRBV7-2 and TRBJ2-2; unclear D gene. The CDR3 sequence is 15 residues long. The germline V and J ends were trimmed by 5 bases and 2 bases, with 12 bases remaining between them. Germline values: CDR1 SGHTA, CDR2 FQGNSA. The CDR3 loop is CASSREKLNTGELFF. The CDR3 region has the DNA TGTGCCAGCAGCCGCGAGAAACTTAACACCGGGGAGCTGTTTTTT.

In DNA form, the CDR3 reads TGTGCCAGTAGTTACGACCCGACAGGTAATCAGCCCCAGCATTTT. Translation gives CASSYDPTGNQPQHF. This chain uses TRBV19 with TRBJ1-5, with a weak D call TRBD1 (6 bases). CDR3 size: 15 residues. Trimming removed 5 bases from V and 4 bases from J, with 15 bases in between. The V gene's germline CDR1 is LNHDA and CDR2 SQIVND (reference sequence).

J is TRBJ1-1 and V is TRBV21-1. TRBV21-1 is recorded as a pseudogene. The CDR3 length is 13 residues. The CDR3 loop is CAWRPGLYHPAFF. CDR3 nucleotides: TGTGCCTGGAGGCCGGGACTTTACCATCCGGCTTTCTTT.

The rearrangement uses TRBV18 and TRBJ2-1; 9 bases line up with TRBD2. Germline CDR1 and CDR2: KGHSH and LQKENI. J lost 2 bases, V lost 3 bases, and 8 bases had no gene match. CDR3 length: 17 residues. The CDR3 protein is CASSPSSGTAAYNEQFF. The CDR3 region has the DNA TGTGCCAGCTCACCGTCTAGCGGGACCGCTGCCTACAATGAGCAGTTCTTC. Based on the CDR3 plus reference TRBV18 and TRBJ2-1, the full variable domain is NAGVMQNPRHLVRRRGQEARLRCSPMKGHSHVYWYRQLPEEGLKFMVYLQKENIIDESGMPKERFSAEFPKEGPSILRIQQVVRGDSAAYFCASSPSSGTAAYNEQFFGPGTRLTVL.

About this clone: The junction shows a germline mismatch at one end, possibly a read error. This chain joins TRBV19 and TRBJ2-2; 10 positions match TRBD2. Germline V gives CDR1 LNHDA, CDR2 SQIVND (reference sequence). The CDR3 loop spans 15 amino acids. The CDR3 is CASRIAGGFTGELFF. CDR3 DNA: TGTGCCAGTAGGATAGCGGGAGGTTTCACCGGGGAGCTGTTTTTT.

The chain is built from TRBV3-1 (or the pseudogene TRBV3-2) and TRBJ2-5; 7 bases agree with TRBD1. V dropped 5 bases and J dropped 4; count of bases not matched to a gene: 10. Per germline, CDR1 LGHDT and CDR2 YNNKEL (reference sequence). The CDR3 sequence is 15 residues long. Here the CDR3 reads CASSAQGTPRETQYF. CDR3 in DNA: TGTGCCAGCAGCGCACAGGGGACGCCCCGAGAGACCCAGTACTTC.

This clone was counted many times. V is TRBV2 and J is TRBJ2-5, with 9 bases fitting TRBD1. V lost 6 bases to trimming and J lost 5 bases; unmatched junction nucleotides: 10. In germline, CDR1 is SNHLY, CDR2 FYNNEI. This CDR3 contains 15 residues. CDR3 sequence reads: CASRDLGQGWETQYF. CDR3 nucleotide sequence: TGTGCCAGCAGGGACTTAGGACAGGGGTGGGAGACCCAGTACTTC.

This clone was seen only a few times. This chain uses TRBV6-2 or TRBV6-3 with TRBJ1-2; D call uncertain. The CDR3 loop spans 12 amino acids. Germline V gene data show CDR1 as MNHEY and CDR2 as SVGEGT. Trimming took 0 bases from V and 11 from J, leaving 10 bases between them. The CDR3 DNA is TGTGCCAGCAGTTACTCTTGGCAGGCGTACACCTTC. It is translated as CASSYSWQAYTF.

This clone was counted between two and nine times. The chain has TRBV5-1 and TRBJ1-4, with D uncertain. V lost 3 bases and J 6 bases, leaving 21 bases between the germline ends. CDR1 is SGHRS and CDR2 is YFSETQ in the germline V gene. CDR3 length equals 17 residues. CDR3 region: CASSSGSLPGSHEKLFF. CDR3 nucleotide sequence: TGCGCCAGCAGCTCCGGCTCCCTCCCGGGATCTCATGAAAAACTGTTTTTT.

This clone was recorded a few times. The J gene is TRBJ1-1, the V gene TRBV5-4; D perhaps matches TRBD1 (5 bases). CDR3 size: 12 residues. Trimming left V 5 bases short and J 5 bases short, with 10 bases between. CDR1 and CDR2 from the germline V gene are SGHNT and YYREEE (reference sequence). Here the CDR3 reads CASSHQGTEAFF. For the CDR3, the DNA is TGTGCCAGCAGTCACCAGGGTACTGAAGCTTTCTTT.

This clone was seen only a few times. The chain couples TRBV19 to TRBJ1-1; 7 bases fit TRBD1. With V trimmed by 4 bases and J by 6 bases, 11 bases remained unmatched. This CDR3 comprises 15 residues. Germline loops: CDR1 LNHDA, CDR2 SQIVND (reference sequence). This CDR3 is CASSNIDRDPPEAFF. The CDR3 coding sequence is TGTGCCAGTAGTAATATTGACAGGGATCCCCCTGAAGCTTTCTTT.

This chain joins TRBV11-2 and TRBJ2-1, with D possibly being TRBD2 (6 bases). The CDR3 loop spans 13 amino acids. Per germline, CDR1 SGHAT and CDR2 FQNNGV. Trimming left V 3 bases short and J 5 bases short, with 8 bases between. In DNA form, the CDR3 reads TGTGCCAGCAGCTTCGGGAGCAACAATGAGCAGTTCTTC. Translated, it gives CASSFGSNNEQFF.

This clone was recorded a few times. The rearrangement joins TRBV4-3 to TRBJ2-3; TRBD2 might be the D (8 bases). Trimming removed 4 bases at V and 5 bases at J, with 25 bases between. CDR1 LGHNA and CDR2 YSLEER come from the germline V gene. The CDR3 covers 18 residues. CDR3: CASSPGGRGLAWGDTQYF. The CDR3 nucleotides are TGCGCCAGCAGCCCAGGGGGGCGAGGACTAGCCTGGGGAGATACGCAGTATTTT.

This chain links TRBV28 with TRBJ1-1; D is possibly TRBD1 (6 bases). Germline V lookup: CDR1 MDHEN, CDR2 SYDVKM. Trimming took 2 bases from V and 11 from J, leaving 18 bases between them. The CDR3 totals 14 residues. The CDR3 sequence is CASSLGSPQGGAFF. The CDR3 DNA is TGTGCCAGCAGTTTAGGCTCACCACAGGGAGGGGCTTTCTTT.

V is TRBV15 and J is TRBJ1-1, with no clear D. V lost 1 base and J lost 1, with 10 bases in between. The CDR3 is made up of 15 amino acids. Germline V gives CDR1 LNHNV, CDR2 YYDKDF (reference sequence). The CDR3 bases are TGTGCCACCAGCAGAGCAGGAAGGCCGAACACTGAAGCTTTCTTT. As protein: CATSRAGRPNTEAFF.

The gene calls are TRBV11-2 and TRBJ1-2, with TRBD1 identical over 9 bases. After removal of 5 bases from V and 5 bases from J, the junction contained 9 bases not matched to a gene. The germline V gene encodes CDR1 SGHAT and CDR2 FQNNGV. The CDR3 spans 15 residues. CDR3 coding DNA: TGTGCCAGCAGCAATCCACAGGGGGCTCGGTATGGCTACACCTTC. Protein: CASSNPQGARYGYTF.

This clone was recorded only once. The chain recombines TRBV2 with TRBJ1-6; 8 bases match TRBD1. The CDR3 is 15 amino acids. J gave up 7 bases and V 7 bases, and 9 bases lay outside the gene matches. CDR1 and CDR2 from the germline V gene are SNHLY and FYNNEI. The CDR3 sequence is CASKKVTGVNSPLHF. The CDR3 nucleotides read TGTGCCAGCAAAAAAGTGACAGGGGTGAATTCACCCCTCCACTTT.

The V call is TRBV2, the J call TRBJ2-2; no clear D gene. The CDR3 extends over 13 amino acids. The germline V and J ends were trimmed by 10 bases and 0 bases, with 9 bases remaining between them. Germline V CDR1 and CDR2: SNHLY, FYNNEI. DNA of the CDR3: TGTGCCACCTCACAAGCGAACACCGGGGAGCTGTTTTTT. Translation: CATSQANTGELFF.

The chain recombines TRBV7-9 with TRBJ1-2; D is possibly TRBD1 (6 bases). The CDR3 contains 13 residues. The germline V gene encodes CDR1 SEHNR and CDR2 FQNEAQ (reference sequence). V lost 5 bases and J 2 bases, leaving 9 bases between the germline ends. CDR3 in DNA: TGTGCCAGCAGCCCCGGACAGAACTATGGCTACACCTTC. Translated: CASSPGQNYGYTF.

The V call is TRBV5-1, the J call TRBJ1-1; TRBD1 might be the D (6 bases). The ends were cut back, 2 bases at V and 3 bases at J, with 11 bases in the middle. The CDR3 length is 14 residues. In germline, CDR1 is SGHRS, CDR2 YFSETQ. The CDR3 protein is CASSFSPGDTEAFF. CDR3 nucleotide sequence: TGCGCCAGCAGCTTCTCCCCAGGGGACACTGAAGCTTTCTTT. Using reference TRBV5-1 and TRBJ1-1 for the parts outside the CDR3, the full variable domain is KAGVTQTPRYLIKTRGQQVTLSCSPISGHRSVSWYQQTPGQGLQFLFEYFSETQRNKGNFPGRFSGRQFSNSRSEMNVSTLELGDSALYLCASSFSPGDTEAFFGQGTRLTVV.

This clone has just a few counts. The chain has TRBV28 and TRBJ1-6; D unclear. Between the trimmed V and J ends, which lost 6 bases and 9 bases, there was a span of 9 bases. The germline gives CDR1 MDHEN, CDR2 SYDVKM. This CDR3 is built from 12 residues. CDR3 coding DNA: TGTGCCAGCAGCGCGGAACCTTCACCCCTCCACTTT. It specifies CASSAEPSPLHF.

As DNA, the CDR3 is TGCGCCAGCAGCCAAGAGAGCGGGAGCTCCTACGAGCAGTACGTC. Encoded protein: CASSQESGSSYEQYV. V is TRBV4-1 and J is TRBJ2-7, with 8 bases identical to TRBD2. The V segment lost 0 bases and the J segment 0 bases; nucleotides outside the gene matches: 1. CDR1 is MGHRA, CDR2 YSYEKL, per germline. CDR3 length: 15 residues.

This clone showed up just once. V is TRBV27 and J is TRBJ1-2; possibly TRBD1 for D (5 bases). V lost 8 bases and J lost 7, with 14 bases in between. The germline V gene has CDR1 MNHEY and CDR2 SMNVEV (reference sequence). This CDR3 has 12 amino acids. The CDR3 nucleotides are TGTGCCAGCGGACCAGGGTTAACTGGCTACACCTTC. Translating it yields CASGPGLTGYTF.

V gene TRBV5-4 combines with J gene TRBJ2-4; D is unresolved. V was pared by 4 bases and J by 0 bases, with 14 bases between. The CDR3 runs 16 residues. Looked up from germline, CDR1 is SGHNT and CDR2 is YYREEE (reference sequence). CDR3 residues: CASSLGSTLAKNIQYF. The CDR3 DNA is TGTGCCAGCAGCCTGGGGTCGACTTTAGCCAAAAACATTCAGTACTTC. The variable domain in full, with the rest retrieved from reference TRBV5-4 and TRBJ2-4, is ETGVTQSPTHLIKTRGQQVTLRCSSQSGHNTVSWYQQALGQGPQFIFQYYREEENGRGNFPPRFSGLQFPNYSSELNVNALELDDSALYLCASSLGSTLAKNIQYFGAGTRLSVL.

The chain uses TRBV7-9 and TRBJ1-1; a possible D gene is TRBD1 (5 bases). The CDR3 runs to 12 residues. Germline loops: CDR1 SEHNR, CDR2 FQNEAQ (reference sequence). Trimming cost V 5 bases and J 5 bases, with 9 bases left between them. CDR3 protein: CASSQGETEAFF. DNA for the CDR3: TGTGCCAGCAGCCAAGGGGAAACTGAAGCTTTCTTT.

This clone was found many times. V gene TRBV18 combines with J gene TRBJ2-5; 7 bases fit TRBD2. Germline V gives CDR1 KGHSH, CDR2 LQKENI. V shed 3 bases and J 5 bases; nucleotides not matched to a gene: 3. This CDR3 spans 13 amino acids. In DNA, the CDR3 is TGTGCCAGCTCACCGGGACTATGGGAGACCCAGTACTTC. Protein sequence: CASSPGLWETQYF. The entire variable domain, with the rest obtained from reference TRBV18 and TRBJ2-5, is as follows: NAGVMQNPRHLVRRRGQEARLRCSPMKGHSHVYWYRQLPEEGLKFMVYLQKENIIDESGMPKERFSAEFPKEGPSILRIQQVVRGDSAAYFCASSPGLWETQYFGPGTRLLVL.

The chain couples TRBV2 to TRBJ1-2; D uncertain. The CDR3 loop spans 14 amino acids. Germline-derived CDR1 and CDR2 are SNHLY and FYNNEI. V lost 2 bases to trimming and J lost 8 bases, with 15 bases between them. The CDR3 is CASSEYVEGRGYTF. The CDR3 region has the DNA TGTGCCAGCAGTGAATACGTAGAGGGCCGGGGCTACACCTTC. Looking up the rest from reference TRBV2 and TRBJ1-2 gives the full variable domain: EPEVTQTPSHQVTQMGQEVILRCVPISNHLYFYWYRQILGQKVEFLVSFYNNEISEKSEIFDDQFSVERPDGSNFTLKIRSTKLEDSAMYFCASSEYVEGRGYTFGSGTRLTVV.